These 14 T cell receptor beta chains were all obtained from the same sample, sequenced in a study of Graves' ophthalmopathy and Graves' hyperthyroidism. Amplification of TCR beta CDR3 regions used RNA transcripts. Second-round multiplex PCR came after a first-round RT-PCR that employed HTBI primers. TCRdb called the multiplex PCR reads again in MiXCR, with one record for every CDR3 protein. The sample holds a few hundred thousand distinct CDR3 sequences, 15% to 20% seen once. Sequencing used peripheral blood. Receptor source: an adult woman with stable Graves' hyperthyroidism.

This clonotype was observed at least ten times. This chain uses TRBV13 with TRBJ1-1; 11 bases align to TRBD1. The CDR3 has 17 amino acids. V dropped 2 bases and J dropped 0; count of bases not matched to a gene: 5. Germline CDR1 is PRHDT and CDR2 is FYEKMQ (reference sequence). The CDR3 bases are TGTGCCAGCAGCTTAAGGACAGGGGGCGCGGTGAACACTGAAGCTTTCTTT. Protein product: CASSLRTGGAVNTEAFF.

The sample holds many counts of this clonotype. J is TRBJ2-5 and V is TRBV6-2 or TRBV6-3; possible D gene TRBD2, 5 bases. Trimming pared 7 bases from V and 3 bases from J, leaving 15 bases between. This CDR3 region has 14 residues. The V gene's germline CDR1 is MNHEY and CDR2 SVGEGT. The CDR3 DNA follows: TGTGCCAGCACCCTCGGGAACGAAGAAGAGACCCAGTACTTC. It codes for CASTLGNEEETQYF.

This clonotype has at least ten counts. This chain uses TRBV28 with TRBJ2-7; 7 bases line up with TRBD2. Trimming took 5 bases from V and 6 from J; bases not matched to a gene: 13. This CDR3 region has 15 residues. Germline V gene sequence: CDR1 MDHEN, CDR2 SYDVKM. This CDR3 is CASSIAGEGNREQYF. The CDR3 DNA follows: TGTGCCAGCAGTATCGCCGGGGAGGGGAACCGCGAGCAGTACTTC.

The chain links TRBV18 to TRBJ2-7; TRBD1 might be the D (6 bases). This CDR3 comprises 14 residues. Germline CDR1 is KGHSH and CDR2 is LQKENI. Trimming left V 3 bases short and J 6 bases short, with 15 bases between. CDR3 in amino acids: CASSPLVGAGEQYF. DNA for the CDR3: TGTGCCAGCTCACCCCTTGTGGGGGCTGGCGAGCAGTACTTC.

This clonotype has ten or more counts. The chain links TRBV4-1 to TRBJ1-3, with a possible D match to TRBD1 (5 bases). V shed 5 bases and J shed 8 bases, with 16 bases lying between them. Germline CDR1 MGHRA, CDR2 YSYEKL. There are 14 residues in the CDR3. CDR3 in amino acids: CASSSGWKMDTIYF. The CDR3 nucleotides are TGCGCCAGCAGCTCAGGGTGGAAGATGGACACCATATATTTT.

This clonotype was recorded at least ten times. The V gene is TRBV28, the J gene TRBJ1-2; TRBD1 agrees at 8 bases. CDR1 is MDHEN, CDR2 SYDVKM, per germline. The CDR3 is 14 residues long. V shed 3 bases and J 4 bases; nucleotides not matched to a gene: 4. The CDR3 DNA reads TGTGCCAGCAGTTTGGGGGGGACAGGCTATGGCTACACCTTC. This encodes CASSLGGTGYGYTF.

This clonotype occurred many times. The J gene is TRBJ1-1, the V gene TRBV5-1; D gene uncertain. Germline-derived CDR1 and CDR2 are SGHRS and YFSETQ. V lost 0 bases and J 0 bases, leaving 9 bases between the germline ends. The CDR3 is made up of 15 amino acids. CDR3 sequence (DNA): TGCGCCAGCAGCTTGGGCGCCACCCTGAACACTGAAGCTTTCTTT. Amino acids: CASSLGATLNTEAFF.

To note about this clonotype: One end of the junction fails to match germline, which may point to a read error. This chain connects TRBV5-6 to TRBJ2-4; D is possibly TRBD1 (6 bases). The CDR3 length is 13 residues. The V gene's germline CDR1 is SGHDT and CDR2 YYEEEE. CDR3 region: CASSWSEGDIKYF. The CDR3 region has the DNA TGTGCCAGCAGCTGGTCGGAAGGGGACATTAAGTACTTC.

Of note for this clonotype: Its ends do not fully match the called genes, so a read error is possible. The DNA for the CDR3 is TGTGCCAGCAGCCAGGGTTCCAGCATTAAGTACTTC. Translation gives CASSQGSSIKYF. The rearrangement joins TRBV6-1 to TRBJ2-4, with a weak D call TRBD1 (5 bases). The CDR3 sequence is 12 residues long. Germline V gene data show CDR1 as MNHNS and CDR2 as SASEGT.

V is TRBV6-5 and J is TRBJ2-7; unclear D gene. The germline V and J ends were trimmed by 2 bases and 0 bases, with 11 bases remaining between them. Per germline, CDR1 MNHEY and CDR2 SVGAGI. The CDR3 is 15 amino acids. The CDR3 region is CASSYGQTPSYEQYF. The CDR3 DNA sequence: TGTGCCAGCAGTTACGGGCAGACACCCTCCTACGAGCAGTACTTC.

The table lists this clonotype with many counts. The chain is built from TRBV5-1 and TRBJ2-7, with 7 bases matching TRBD1. CDR1 and CDR2 from the germline V gene are SGHRS and YFSETQ. Trimming at V came to 2 bases and at J to 2 bases, leaving 4 bases not matched to a gene. The CDR3 sequence is 14 residues long. CDR3 DNA sequence: TGCGCCAGCAGCTTTGGACAGGCCACCTACGAGCAGTACTTC. This encodes CASSFGQATYEQYF.

The table lists this clonotype with many counts. V and J are TRBV30 and TRBJ2-5, with 12 nucleotides matching TRBD2. CDR1 and CDR2 (germline): GTSNPN, SVGIG (reference sequence). The CDR3 extends over 14 amino acids. Trimming cost V 2 bases and J 4 bases; bases outside gene matches: 2. The CDR3 region has the DNA TGTGCCTGGAGTCAGGGACTAGCGGGAGAGACCCAGTACTTC. The encoded protein is CAWSQGLAGETQYF.

There are many counts of this clonotype. The CDR3 nucleotides are TGCAGCGTACCGCTTGACTGGGGGGAGACCCAGTACTTC. Translation: CSVPLDWGETQYF. V is TRBV29-1 and J is TRBJ2-5; D may correspond to TRBD1 or TRBD2 (5 bases each). CDR1 is SQVTM and CDR2 is ANQGSEA in the germline V gene. The V gene lost 6 bases and the J gene lost 5 bases, with 16 bases spanning the gap. CDR3 length: 13 amino acids.

The CDR3: CASSQASSRSGGSPLHF. In DNA, the CDR3 is TGTGCCAGCAGCCAAGCTTCGAGTAGGAGCGGCGGTTCACCCCTCCACTTT. The rearrangement uses TRBV3-1 and TRBJ1-6; no clear D gene. The ends were cut back, 1 base at V and 9 bases at J, with 19 bases in the middle. Germline V gene data show CDR1 as LGHDT and CDR2 as YNNKEL (reference sequence). The CDR3 has 17 residues. The full variable domain, its missing parts supplied by reference TRBV3-1 and TRBJ1-6, is DTAVSQTPKYLVTQMGNDKSIKCEQNLGHDTMYWYKQDSKKFLKIMFSYNNKELIINETVPNRFSPKSPDKAHLNLHINSLELGDSAVYFCASSQASSRSGGSPLHFGNGTRLTVT.